The clone carrying this T cell receptor beta chain was counted many times. Its antigen is as yet unknown. The sample comes from a study of human T cells and chemical hapten exposure. Study details: Chiefly female patients presented with alopecia areata, totalis or universalis. Findings of the study overall: In the PT1 data, expanded TCR counts showed a positive correlation with patch test score. Versus controls, expanded TCRs had significantly more large CDR3 similarity clusters.

Time point in this sample: patch test 1, 2 weeks after DPC sensitization. As to treatment: therapeutic diphenylcyclopropenone sensitization with weekly scalp DPC. TCRdb itself ran the RACE reads through MiXCR, one entry per CDR3 protein. The table includes approximately 400,000 distinct CDR3 sequences, approximately 5% detected once. Trimming shortened V by 4 bases and J by 4 bases, and 17 bases separated the two germline ends. CDR1 MGHDK and CDR2 SYGVNS come from the germline V gene. CDR3 length equals 16 residues. The source was whole blood, collected in connection with sensitization to the hapten diphenylcyclopropenone (DPC). The chain has TRBV25-1 and TRBJ1-3, with D hard to call. The sequence was obtained from a woman in her forties or fifties with alopecia areata. Some clones in this sample may be carry-over from other donors' samples. The CDR3 region is CASSVGNINRGNTIYF. CDR3 nucleotides: TGTGCCAGCAGTGTTGGAAATATCAACCGCGGAAACACCATATATTTT. Together with reference TRBV25-1 and TRBJ1-3, the CDR3 gives the full variable domain: EADIYQTPRYLVIGTGKKITLECSQTMGHDKMYWYQQDPGMELHLIHYSYGVNSTEKGDLSSESTVSRIRTEHFPLTLESARPSHTSQYLCASSVGNINRGNTIYFGEGSWLTVV.